The source of this TCR beta chain is a study of cytomegalovirus exposure and HLA in healthy donors. The study's findings and limits: Presence/absence comparisons presumed near-even sequencing depth among donors. Immune exposure information comprised only CMV serostatus. Later genetic work tied a missense DCLRE1C variant to beta-chain V and J trimming.

Primers included in the PCR were 60 Vbeta and 13 Jbeta primers. The repertoire was sequenced with immunoSEQ multiplex PCR; TCRdb's copy has only in-frame clones and lacks some. The sample has roughly 74,000 clones, 78% seen once. As concerns this clone: Its antigen is currently unknown.

CDR1 and CDR2 from the germline V gene are SGHVS and FNYEAQ. This CDR3 is built from 16 residues. J lost 6 bases, V lost 1 base, and 9 bases had no gene match. The rearrangement uses TRBV7-6 and TRBJ2-1; the match to TRBD2 covers 7 bases. The TCR originated in a man in his forties in good health and CMV-seronegative. Sample: PBMCs. The CDR3 here is CASSLGVSGLSNEQFF. In DNA, the CDR3 is TGTGCCAGCAGCTTAGGAGTTAGCGGGCTTTCCAATGAGCAGTTCTTC.